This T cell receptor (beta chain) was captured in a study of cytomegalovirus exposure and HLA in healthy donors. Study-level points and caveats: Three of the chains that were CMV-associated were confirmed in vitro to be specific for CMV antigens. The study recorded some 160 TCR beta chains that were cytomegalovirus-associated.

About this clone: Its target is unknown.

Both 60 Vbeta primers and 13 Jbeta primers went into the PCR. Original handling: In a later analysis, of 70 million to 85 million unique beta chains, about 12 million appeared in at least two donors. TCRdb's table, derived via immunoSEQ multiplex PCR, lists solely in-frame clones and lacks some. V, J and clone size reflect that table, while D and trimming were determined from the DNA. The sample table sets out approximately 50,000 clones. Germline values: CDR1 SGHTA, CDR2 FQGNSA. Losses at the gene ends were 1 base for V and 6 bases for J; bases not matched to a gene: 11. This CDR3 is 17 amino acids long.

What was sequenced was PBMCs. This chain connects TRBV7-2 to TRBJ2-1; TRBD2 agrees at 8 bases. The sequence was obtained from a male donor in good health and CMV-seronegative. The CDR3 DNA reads TGTGCCAGCAGCTTAGTGGGCCGGGGGGGCCGGGGCAATGAGCAGTTCTTC. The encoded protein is CASSLVGRGGRGNEQFF.